The 25 T cell receptor beta chains presented below share a single source sample, sequenced in a study of blood T cell repertoires in COVID-19. TCRdb keeps only in-frame clones here, not all; method: immunoSEQ multiplex PCR. This sample has roughly 360,000 clones, with 80% to 85% found just once. Sequencing input: PBMCs or T cells enriched from blood (not recorded which). These receptors came from a woman in her 50s who had recovered from COVID-19.

This clone has at least ten counts. The rearrangement uses TRBV2 and TRBJ2-1; D is perhaps TRBD1 (6 bases). Looked up from germline, CDR1 is SNHLY and CDR2 is FYNNEI. CDR3 size: 19 residues. The V end was cut by 3 bases, the J end by 0 bases, with 21 bases between. The CDR3 reads CASSEEAPGQLSSYNEQFF. CDR3 coding DNA: TGTGCCAGCAGTGAGGAGGCCCCGGGACAACTGAGCTCCTACAATGAGCAGTTCTTC.

V and J are TRBV18 and TRBJ1-5; tentative D call: TRBD1 (6 bases). Germline-derived CDR1 and CDR2 are KGHSH and LQKENI. The V and J ends lost 2 bases and 6 bases respectively, with 14 bases between them. This CDR3 comprises 15 residues. The CDR3 DNA is TGTGCCAGCTCACCAGCAACAGGGAACGGTCAGCCCCAGCATTTT. Translated, it gives CASSPATGNGQPQHF.

The rearrangement joins TRBV19 to TRBJ1-1, with D unresolved. The CDR3 is made up of 12 amino acids. V was pared by 5 bases and J by 9 bases, with 13 bases between. Germline-derived CDR1 and CDR2 are LNHDA and SQIVND (reference sequence). Written as DNA, the CDR3 is TGTGCCAGTAGTCCGCCTATCGGGAAAGCTTTCTTT. Its protein is CASSPPIGKAFF.

This clone was counted between two and nine times. This chain links TRBV19 with TRBJ2-5, with D tentatively TRBD2 (5 bases). The CDR3 contains 13 residues. V lost 5 bases and J lost 4, with 11 bases in between. CDR1 is LNHDA and CDR2 is SQIVND in the germline V gene (reference sequence). CDR3 in amino acids: CASSFRGRETQYF. The CDR3 region has the DNA TGTGCCAGTAGTTTTCGGGGAAGAGAGACCCAGTACTTC.

J is TRBJ1-1 and V is TRBV7-2; 7 bases agree with TRBD1. The CDR3 runs 13 residues. Germline lookup yields CDR1 SGHTA and CDR2 FQGNSA. The trim removed 4 bases at V and 3 bases at J, leaving 2 bases unmatched. The CDR3 loop reads CASSWDSYTEAFF. The CDR3, as DNA: TGTGCCAGCAGCTGGGACAGTTACACTGAAGCTTTCTTT.

The V and J genes are TRBV13 and TRBJ1-2, with a possible D match to TRBD1 (6 bases). Germline CDR1 is PRHDT and CDR2 is FYEKMQ (reference sequence). This CDR3 has 17 amino acids. The V end was cut by 4 bases, the J end by 0 bases, with 18 bases between. The CDR3 DNA reads TGTGCCAGCAGCTACCGGACAGTTCGAGACGCTAACTATGGCTACACCTTC. Translated, it gives CASSYRTVRDANYGYTF.

The rearrangement uses TRBV6-5 and TRBJ1-1, with 7 bases lining up with TRBD1. The CDR3 length is 14 residues. Trimming took 7 bases from V and 2 from J; bases not matched to a gene: 7. Looked up from germline, CDR1 is MNHEY and CDR2 is SVGAGI. The CDR3 sequence is CASIRGQANTEAFF. The CDR3 DNA is TGTGCCAGCATCCGAGGACAGGCCAACACTGAAGCTTTCTTT.

This clone has a single count. This chain joins TRBV29-1 and TRBJ2-1, with D perhaps TRBD2 (6 bases). Germline loops: CDR1 SQVTM, CDR2 ANQGSEA. Trimming took off 1 base at V and 0 bases at J, with 13 bases between the two ends. This CDR3 has 16 amino acids. CDR3 amino acids: CSVEGGTPSSYNEQFF. The CDR3, as DNA: TGCAGCGTTGAAGGCGGGACTCCGAGCTCCTACAATGAGCAGTTCTTC.

The chain has TRBV6-6 and TRBJ2-7, with D perhaps TRBD1 (6 bases). CDR3 length equals 13 residues. The V end lost 7 bases, the J end lost 9 bases, and 19 bases lay between the germline ends. CDR1 and CDR2 (germline): MNHNY, SVGAGI (reference sequence). CDR3 loop: CASTGGQTTVQYF. The CDR3 DNA reads TGTGCCAGCACCGGAGGACAGACAACTGTGCAGTACTTC.

This chain connects TRBV10-3 to TRBJ1-1; 8 nucleotides align to TRBD1. V lost 4 bases and J lost 8; bases outside the gene matches: 9. CDR3 length: 14 amino acids. From germline, CDR1 is ENHRY and CDR2 SYGVKD. CDR3 protein: CAISGAIQGAEAFF. CDR3 bases: TGTGCCATCAGTGGGGCTATTCAGGGGGCCGAAGCTTTCTTT.

This chain joins TRBV7-9 and TRBJ2-1, with 7 positions matching TRBD2. Germline assignment: CDR1 SEHNR and CDR2 FQNEAQ (reference sequence). CDR3 length: 14 amino acids. The V segment lost 2 bases and the J segment 7 bases; nucleotides outside the gene matches: 5. Here the CDR3 DNA reads TGTGCCAGCAGCTTAAGGGAGGGGAGGAATGAGCAGTTCTTC. Translating gives CASSLREGRNEQFF.

V is TRBV5-1 and J is TRBJ2-3, with 7 bases lining up with TRBD2. Germline CDR1 is SGHRS and CDR2 is YFSETQ. The CDR3 loop spans 16 amino acids. Trimming took 0 bases from V and 1 from J; bases not matched to a gene: 5. This CDR3 reads CASSLERGSGTDTQYF. CDR3 coding DNA: TGCGCCAGCAGCTTGGAGCGGGGTAGTGGCACAGATACGCAGTATTTT.

The rearrangement joins TRBV7-8 to TRBJ1-5; D ambiguous. The CDR3 totals 15 residues. The germline V gene has CDR1 SGHVS and CDR2 FQNEAQ. V lost 6 bases and J 0 bases, leaving 12 bases between the germline ends. The CDR3 nucleotides are TGTGCCAGCAGGGAAACGGGGTATAGCAATCAGCCCCAGCATTTT. Protein product: CASRETGYSNQPQHF.

The chain has TRBV6-2 or TRBV6-3 and TRBJ2-1, with 14 bases fitting TRBD2. The germline gives CDR1 MNHEY, CDR2 SVGEGT. The CDR3 length is 16 residues. Trimming took 3 bases from V and 9 from J; bases not matched to a gene: 7. The CDR3 here is CASSYPGTSGGGEQFF. The CDR3 DNA reads TGTGCCAGCAGTTATCCCGGGACTAGCGGGGGTGGTGAGCAGTTCTTC.

As to this clone: This same CDR3 is encoded by further DNA sequences in the sample. The V call is TRBV5-1, the J call TRBJ1-2; tentative D call: TRBD1 (5 bases). The CDR3 is 13 amino acids. Trimming stripped 0 bases from V and 2 bases from J, with 5 bases between. Germline V lookup: CDR1 SGHRS, CDR2 YFSETQ. Here the CDR3 DNA reads TGCGCCAGCAGCTTGGGGGGCAACTATGGCTACACCTTC. It is translated as CASSLGGNYGYTF.

The V and J genes are TRBV29-1 and TRBJ2-3, with TRBD2 as a possible D gene (5 bases). V shed 7 bases and J shed 0 bases, with 20 bases lying between them. CDR3 length: 16 amino acids. Germline values: CDR1 SQVTM, CDR2 ANQGSEA. The CDR3: CSAPVERTTSTDTQYF. The CDR3 coding sequence is TGCAGCGCCCCAGTTGAGCGGACGACTAGCACAGATACGCAGTATTTT.

This clone was counted only a few times. The chain uses TRBV7-2 and TRBJ1-2; D is unresolved. CDR1 and CDR2 (germline): SGHTA, FQGNSA. Trimming took off 6 bases at V and 6 bases at J, with 8 bases between the two ends. The CDR3 sequence is 11 residues long. The CDR3 sequence is CASRRGNGYTF. In DNA, the CDR3 is TGTGCCAGCAGAAGAGGGAATGGCTACACCTTC.

This chain joins TRBV19 and TRBJ1-2, with D tentatively TRBD1 (6 bases). CDR3 length: 13 residues. Trimming stripped 9 bases from V and 5 bases from J, with 16 bases between. The germline V gene has CDR1 LNHDA and CDR2 SQIVND (reference sequence). CDR3 region: CASRTDGRYGYTF. The CDR3 coding sequence is TGTGCCAGCCGGACAGACGGGAGGTATGGCTACACCTTC.

The chain couples TRBV9 to TRBJ1-1, with D possibly matching TRBD1 (6 bases). The V gene lost 0 bases and the J gene lost 1 base, with 16 bases spanning the gap. This CDR3 spans 17 amino acids. CDR1 SGDLS and CDR2 YYNGEE come from the germline V gene. Written as DNA, the CDR3 is TGTGCCAGCAGCGTAGGGACTTCGGGACATCCGAACACTGAAGCTTTCTTT. Encoded protein: CASSVGTSGHPNTEAFF.

The rearrangement links TRBV30 to TRBJ2-5; TRBD2 might be the D (6 bases). Germline CDR1 and CDR2: GTSNPN and SVGIG (reference sequence). This CDR3 is built from 15 residues. V was trimmed by 0 bases and J by 4 bases, leaving 15 bases between them. The CDR3 here is CAWSVRLTGGETQYF. CDR3 nucleotides: TGTGCCTGGAGTGTACGGCTCACCGGGGGAGAGACCCAGTACTTC.

The chain couples TRBV5-1 to TRBJ2-1, with TRBD1 matching 7 bases. This CDR3 is 14 amino acids long. V lost 1 base, J lost 10 bases, and 8 bases stayed unmatched. Per the germline V gene, CDR1 is SGHRS and CDR2 is YFSETQ. The CDR3 protein is CASSLTWTGGEQFF. Written as DNA, the CDR3 is TGCGCCAGCAGCTTGACCTGGACAGGAGGAGAGCAGTTCTTC. Together with reference TRBV5-1 and TRBJ2-1, the CDR3 gives the full variable domain: KAGVTQTPRYLIKTRGQQVTLSCSPISGHRSVSWYQQTPGQGLQFLFEYFSETQRNKGNFPGRFSGRQFSNSRSEMNVSTLELGDSALYLCASSLTWTGGEQFFGPGTRLTVL.

This sequence joins TRBV28 and TRBJ1-5, with D maybe TRBD1 (5 bases). V was pared by 0 bases and J by 1 base, with 13 bases between. Germline V gene data show CDR1 as MDHEN and CDR2 as SYDVKM. The CDR3 is made up of 17 amino acids. The CDR3 spells CASSLWRGDPSNQPQHF. The CDR3 DNA sequence: TGTGCCAGCAGTTTATGGCGGGGGGATCCGAGCAATCAGCCCCAGCATTTT.

This chain links TRBV6-5 with TRBJ1-1; D unresolved. CDR1 MNHEY and CDR2 SVGAGI come from the germline V gene. The CDR3 loop spans 15 amino acids. The V and J ends lost 8 bases and 1 base respectively, with 17 bases between them. CDR3 in amino acids: CASQPSAGPNTEAFF. The CDR3 region has the DNA TGTGCCAGCCAACCCAGTGCGGGCCCGAACACTGAAGCTTTCTTT.

This clone was seen a handful of times. The chain is built from TRBV4-2 and TRBJ1-2; TRBD1 matches at 7 bases. This CDR3 is 15 amino acids long. The J segment lost 4 bases and the V segment lost 0 bases, leaving 5 bases of the junction unmatched. The germline gives CDR1 LGHNA, CDR2 YNFKEQ. The DNA for the CDR3 is TGTGCCAGCAGCCAAGACCAGGGGGTGGCCTATGGCTACACCTTC. Protein: CASSQDQGVAYGYTF.

This rearrangement joins TRBV19 to TRBJ1-2; D is perhaps TRBD1 (6 bases). Looked up from germline, CDR1 is LNHDA and CDR2 is SQIVND (reference sequence). The CDR3 consists of 15 residues. V lost 5 bases to trimming and J lost 4 bases, with 17 bases between them. The CDR3 loop is CASSFVPGTSYGYTF. The CDR3 DNA sequence: TGTGCCAGTAGTTTCGTACCCGGGACATCCTATGGCTACACCTTC.